The 2 T cell receptor beta chains below all came from one sample that was sequenced in a study of CD8+ T cells in alopecia areata. Described treatment: oral pan-JAK inhibitor, 5-10 mg twice daily. Once RNA had been extracted, it was reverse transcribed into cDNA to act as the sequencing template. Some clones are missing from TCRdb's copy, which holds only in-frame ones; the method was immunoSEQ multiplex PCR. This sample has 110,000 to 150,000 clones, with around 82% found just once. Here the sequenced sample was CD8+ T cells sorted from blood, taken at week 4, from a patient treated with tofacitinib. These TCRs come from a human donor with alopecia areata.

This chain connects TRBV2 to TRBJ2-2; D remains ambiguous. Germline CDR1 is SNHLY and CDR2 is FYNNEI. V was trimmed by 9 bases and J by 0 bases, leaving 8 bases between them. The CDR3 loop spans 13 amino acids. CDR3 sequence reads: CARQEANTGELFF. For the CDR3, the DNA is TGTGCCAGACAAGAGGCGAACACCGGGGAGCTGTTTTTT.

The V gene is TRBV29-1, the J gene TRBJ2-3; TRBD2 agrees at 15 bases. The length of the CDR3 is 18 residues. V dropped 7 bases and J dropped 4; count of bases not matched to a gene: 15. The germline V gene has CDR1 SQVTM and CDR2 ANQGSEA. DNA of the CDR3: TGCAGCGGAATTGTCGGACTAGCGGGGGGGCCTGTTTCAGATACGCAGTATTTT. Translated, it gives CSGIVGLAGGPVSDTQYF.